This T cell receptor (beta chain) was identified in a study of blood T cells in healthy people across ages. Overall study context: When template switching was applied, about one barcoded beta molecule was captured per two T cells. The study, taken as a whole, reports: It was not possible, with unsorted PBMCs, to conclusively compare naive and antigen-experienced cells.

A sample-barcoded 5' primer and a J-beta primer mix were used in a second PCR of roughly 7 to 11 cycles. A minimum of 3 million CDR3-containing paired-end reads was obtained for each sample. TCRdb fed the 5' RACE reads into MiXCR, producing one record per CDR3 protein. The sample shows some 710,000 distinct CDR3 sequences, about 20% of them seen only once. The CDR3 spans 15 residues. Germline assignment: CDR1 SGHTA and CDR2 FQGTGA. V lost 1 base and J 0 bases, leaving 8 bases between the germline ends. About this clonotype itself: No antigen is known for it.

This rearrangement joins TRBV7-3 to TRBJ2-3, with D possibly being TRBD1 (6 bases). This receptor was identified in a man between 65 and 85 years old in good health. The specimen sequenced was blood. CDR3 amino acids: CASSLKQGSTDTQYF. The CDR3 nucleotides read TGTGCCAGCAGCTTAAAACAGGGCAGCACAGATACGCAGTATTTT.